The subject of this entry is one T cell receptor (beta chain). Its antigen is unknown. No much larger clonotype is one base removed from it; base qualities were not supplied. The CDR3 sequence holds 14 residues, the cysteine and phenylalanine included. Of the read, only the CDR3 DNA is kept; its 42 bases are in frame from base 1. Trimming at the junction amounts to 5 bases on V and 3 bases on J, and the germline ends lie 11 bases apart. CDR1 and CDR2, per the germline V gene, are SGHTA and FQGNSA. ICON enrollment began in 2016, and the last patient was enrolled in September 2018. Fresh tumor and matched uninvolved tissue for in-depth immune analyses, including TCR sequencing, were collected from a subcohort of some 76 patients. No cell sorting was done, and TCR sequencing was instead run on DNA isolated from bulk tissue. These data belong to a study of tumor-infiltrating lymphocytes in localized non-small cell lung cancer (dated by TCRdb to about 2021). Describing the broader study: Patients whose samples were collected after neoadjuvant chemotherapy, as well as both smokers and never-smokers and several histologies, were included in the cohort. Each patient contributed resected tumor tissue and uninvolved lung tissue from the same patient, described as non-adjacent to the tumor. Flow cytometry, multiplex immunofluorescence, RNA-seq, exome sequencing and proteomics were applied to the same patients as TCR sequencing, which was one of several integrated assays. The overall ICON cohort comprised 160 or so surgical patients with localized non-small cell lung cancer whose tumors were resected. For around 57 patients, immunoSEQ T-cell fraction was compared between paired tumor and uninvolved lung. What the authors observed across the whole study: Because different assays used different pieces of the same tissue, intratumor heterogeneity could not be separated from technical variation. The TCR-derived T-cell fraction showed no difference between the flow cytometry-defined immunotypes IM1 (good prognosis) and IM2 (poor prognosis). Assay coverage varied across patients depending on available tissue quantity, so only a subset of the cohort had TCR sequencing. In line with immunofluorescence CD3 counts, TCRbeta sequencing supported higher T cell infiltration in tumors compared with uninvolved lung tissue. Tumor T-cell fraction from TCR sequencing was not associated with recurrence-free survival (p = 0.61).

The immunoSEQ assay used for TCR sequencing gave the T-cell fraction in both tumor and uninvolved lung tissue. The authors processed their data as follows. For survival analysis, patients were divided into high (upper tertile) and low (lower two tertiles) T-cell fraction groups, which were compared by log-rank test. A signed-rank test was used to test differences in T-cell fraction between paired tumor and uninvolved lung samples. TCRdb limited this immuneACCESS table to in-frame rearrangements with V and J called. A share of clones is missing; checked studies link under half to unresolved V genes, and the rest is unexplained. V, J and clone size are those of that table, while D and trimming were read from the DNA. This sample is represented by roughly 7,100 clones; 70% to 80% of them were singletons. The top ten constitute approximately 10% of the sample.

This receptor chain uses TRBV7-2 and TRBJ1-5; no D gene is confidently identified. Sequenced material: lung tumor tissue. This TCR was recovered from a human donor with non-small cell lung cancer. The CDR3 protein sequence reads: CASSVIGDNQPQHF. The bases read TGTGCCAGCAGCGTAATCGGGGACAATCAGCCCCAGCATTTT.